In this sample, the clone carrying this T cell receptor (beta chain) turned up many times. This entry comes from a study of blood T cell repertoires in COVID-19. Study-wide context: COVID-19 samples, acute and convalescent, were from the United States, Italy and Spain.

Method: immunoSEQ multiplex PCR; TCRdb's copy keeps in-frame clones and lacks some. The sample consists of about 260,000 clones, 80% to 90% of them appearing once. The CDR3 runs 14 residues. In germline, CDR1 is MNHEY, CDR2 SVGAGI. V gave up 1 base and J gave up 1 base; unmatched junction bases: 0. This TCR was sampled from a woman in her sixties or seventies with COVID-19, enrolled during active disease. The sequenced material came from peripheral blood. J is TRBJ2-7 and V is TRBV6-5; 8 bases map to TRBD1. The CDR3 reads CASSYYRGSYEQYF. The CDR3, as DNA: TGTGCCAGCAGTTACTACAGGGGGTCCTACGAGCAGTACTTC.